The rows below give T cell receptor beta chains drawn from one sample of a study of cytomegalovirus exposure and HLA in healthy donors. Some clones are missing from TCRdb's copy, which holds only in-frame ones; the method was immunoSEQ multiplex PCR. In the table there are around 180,000 clones, around 75% of which are singletons. Sequences were obtained from PBMCs. These receptors all come from a woman between 45 and 65 years old in good health and CMV-seronegative. The CDR3 runs from the conserved cysteine through the conserved F or W. The order of the fields is clone size, V gene, J gene, D gene, CDR3 length, CDR3 protein, CDR3 DNA. A D gene is named only where the DNA matches it firmly. Size values are once, few and many counts, or a class for expanded clones, and some rows have none.

>once|TRBV5-5|TRBJ2-7|TRBD1|16
CASSLPPGQGTPEQYF
TGTGCCAGCAGCTTGCCCCCTGGACAGGGAACCCCAGAGCAGTACTTC
>NA|TRBV5-1|TRBJ1-6|TRBD1|15
CASSPWTGDGSPLHF
TGCGCCAGCAGCCCCTGGACAGGGGACGGTTCACCCCTCCACTTT
>NA|TRBV25-1|TRBJ2-3|NA|15
CASAGRRGSTDTQYF
TGTGCCAGCGCCGGACGGCGGGGTAGCACAGATACGCAGTATTTT
>NA|TRBV27|TRBJ2-7|NA|15
CASSLQGRATYEQYF
TGTGCCAGCAGTTTACAGGGTCGGGCTACCTACGAGCAGTACTTC
>NA|TRBV5-1|TRBJ1-6|TRBD1|15
CASASDRVSNSPLHF
TGCGCCAGTGCCTCGGACAGGGTGAGTAATTCACCCCTCCACTTT
>NA|TRBV7-3|TRBJ2-3|NA|13
CASSLYRADTQYF
TGTGCCAGCAGCTTATACCGGGCAGATACGCAGTATTTT
>NA|TRBV19|TRBJ1-5|NA|14
CASSLGRGNQPQHF
TGTGCCAGTAGTCTCGGCCGGGGGAATCAGCCCCAGCATTTT
>few|TRBV5-1|TRBJ2-5|NA|14
CASSLQAGGETQYF
TGCGCCAGCAGCTTGCAAGCAGGCGGGGAGACCCAGTACTTC
>few|TRBV28|TRBJ1-5|NA|12
CASTTPNQPQHF
TGTGCCAGCACAACTCCCAATCAGCCCCAGCATTTT
>NA|TRBV5-1|TRBJ2-1|NA|15
CASSLKFWANNEQFF
TGCGCCAGCAGCTTGAAATTTTGGGCAAATAATGAGCAGTTCTTC
>few|TRBV5-1|TRBJ2-7|TRBD2|15
CASSFRAGESYEQYF
TGCGCCAGCAGCTTTAGAGCGGGAGAGTCCTACGAGCAGTACTTC
>NA|TRBV7-2|TRBJ2-2|NA|15
CASSPGVANTGELFF
TGTGCCAGCAGTCCGGGAGTAGCGAACACCGGGGAGCTGTTTTTT
>NA|TRBV18|TRBJ1-2|TRBD1|17
CASSPTQPQGVARGYTF
TGTGCCAGCTCACCCACCCAACCTCAGGGGGTAGCCCGTGGCTACACCTTC
>NA|TRBV28|TRBJ2-3|NA|16
CASSSPAEGRTDTQYF
TGTGCCAGCAGTTCCCCTGCGGAGGGCCGCACAGATACGCAGTATTTT
>NA|TRBV27|TRBJ1-1|NA|16
CASSLSTGTMNTEAFF
TGTGCCAGCAGTTTATCCACGGGAACCATGAACACTGAAGCTTTCTTT
>NA|TRBV19|TRBJ1-4|TRBD1|15
CASSPGQANNEKLFF
TGTGCCAGTAGCCCGGGACAGGCCAATAATGAAAAACTGTTTTTT
>NA|TRBV9|TRBJ2-7|NA|12
CASSVGRGEQYF
TGTGCCAGCAGCGTAGGCCGGGGCGAGCAGTACTTC
>NA|TRBV9|TRBJ2-5|NA|13
CASSVAQKETQYF
TGTGCCAGCAGCGTAGCACAGAAAGAGACCCAGTACTTC
>NA|TRBV25-1|TRBJ1-2|TRBD1|13
CASSATGDYGYTF
TGTGCCAGCAGTGCCACAGGGGACTATGGCTACACCTTC
>NA|TRBV2|TRBJ2-2|TRBD1|18
CASSKPGQGAPGTGELFF
TGTGCCAGCAGTAAGCCGGGACAGGGGGCGCCGGGCACCGGGGAGCTGTTTTTT
>NA|TRBV7-2|TRBJ2-7|TRBD1|14
CASSPPGTAHEQYF
TGTGCCAGCAGCCCACCCGGGACAGCGCACGAGCAGTACTTC
>NA|TRBV7-2|TRBJ2-7|NA|15
CASSSAGTASYEQYF
TGTGCCAGCAGCTCCGCGGGGACTGCATCCTACGAGCAGTACTTC
>few|TRBV30|TRBJ1-4|TRBD1|14
CAWSPGGLNEKLFF
TGTGCCTGGAGCCCAGGGGGTCTTAATGAAAAACTGTTTTTT
>NA|TRBV2|TRBJ2-7|NA|13
CASTQWAAGEQYF
TGTGCCAGCACCCAATGGGCAGCTGGCGAGCAGTACTTC
>NA|TRBV7-3|TRBJ2-2|TRBD1|14
CASSSTGDAGELFF
TGTGCCAGCAGCTCGACAGGGGATGCCGGGGAGCTGTTTTTT
>once|TRBV28|TRBJ1-1|NA|11
CASLINTEAFF
TGTGCCAGCCTAATTAACACTGAAGCTTTCTTT
>NA|TRBV29-1|TRBJ1-2|NA|12
CSVGTASYGYTF
TGCAGCGTTGGGACAGCCTCCTATGGCTACACCTTC
>NA|TRBV2|TRBJ2-5|NA|15
CASSEASPGVETQYF
TGTGCCAGCAGTGAAGCGTCCCCAGGGGTGGAGACCCAGTACTTC
>NA|TRBV5-6|TRBJ1-3|TRBD1|16
CASSLNRGQGGNTIYF
TGTGCCAGCAGCTTGAACAGGGGACAAGGTGGAAACACCATATATTTT
>NA|TRBV6-5|TRBJ2-1|TRBD1|15
CASSRGQGARNEQFF
TGTGCCAGCAGCCGGGGACAGGGGGCGAGGAATGAGCAGTTCTTC
>NA|TRBV7-3|TRBJ2-7|TRBD2|16
CASSEGGTSGAYEQYF
TGTGCCAGCAGCGAAGGGGGAACTAGCGGCGCCTACGAGCAGTACTTC
>NA|TRBV18|TRBJ2-3|NA|16
CASSPDSRTSTDTQYF
TGTGCCAGCTCACCAGACTCTAGGACTAGCACAGATACGCAGTATTTT
>NA|TRBV28|TRBJ2-3|TRBD2|14
CASLGLARTDTQYF
TGTGCCAGCTTGGGACTAGCTCGCACAGATACGCAGTATTTT
>NA|TRBV5-8|TRBJ1-5|TRBD1|14
CASSVGDSHRVKHF
TGTGCCAGCAGCGTGGGGGACAGCCACAGGGTAAAGCATTTT
>once|TRBV4-1|TRBJ2-3|NA|15
CASSQGRSDTDTQYF
TGCGCCAGCAGCCAAGGGCGGAGTGACACAGATACGCAGTATTTT
>NA|TRBV5-1|TRBJ1-6|NA|17
CASSLDVAGAINSPLHF
TGCGCCAGCAGCTTGGATGTTGCGGGGGCGATTAATTCACCCCTCCACTTT
>few|TRBV9|TRBJ2-1|TRBD1|14
CASSAQGARNEQFF
TGTGCCAGCAGCGCGCAGGGGGCGCGCAATGAGCAGTTCTTC